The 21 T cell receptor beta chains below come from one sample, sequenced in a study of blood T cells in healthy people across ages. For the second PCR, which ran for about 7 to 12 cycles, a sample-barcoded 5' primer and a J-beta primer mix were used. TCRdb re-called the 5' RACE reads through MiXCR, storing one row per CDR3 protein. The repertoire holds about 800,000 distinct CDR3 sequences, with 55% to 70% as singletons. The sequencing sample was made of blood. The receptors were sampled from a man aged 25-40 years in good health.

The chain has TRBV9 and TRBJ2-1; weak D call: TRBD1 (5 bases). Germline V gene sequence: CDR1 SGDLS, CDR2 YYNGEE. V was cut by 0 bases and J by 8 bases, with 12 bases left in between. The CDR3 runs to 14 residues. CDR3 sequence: CASSVGVGVDEQFF. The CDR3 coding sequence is TGTGCCAGCAGCGTAGGGGTAGGGGTCGATGAGCAGTTCTTC.

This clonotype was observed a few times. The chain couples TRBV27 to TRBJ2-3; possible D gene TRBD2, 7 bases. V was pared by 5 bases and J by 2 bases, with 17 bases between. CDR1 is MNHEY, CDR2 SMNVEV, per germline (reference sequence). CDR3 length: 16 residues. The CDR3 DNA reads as TGTGCCAGCAGTCCCCGGCCGGGGGGCCCCACAGATACGCAGTATTTT. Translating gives CASSPRPGGPTDTQYF.

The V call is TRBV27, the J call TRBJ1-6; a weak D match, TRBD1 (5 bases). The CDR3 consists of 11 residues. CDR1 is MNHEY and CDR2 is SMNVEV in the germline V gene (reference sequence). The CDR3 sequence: CGGRRSSPLHF. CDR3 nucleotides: TGTGGGGGGAGGAGGAGTTCACCCCTCCACTTT.

CDR3 in DNA: TGCAGTGCTAGAGTGACAGGGAGTTTTGGAGCTTTCTTT. Translation: CSARVTGSFGAFF. V usage is TRBV20-1 and J usage is TRBJ1-1, with 7 bases lining up with TRBD1. The CDR3 has 13 amino acids. In germline, CDR1 is DFQATT, CDR2 SNEGSKA (reference sequence). Losses at the gene ends were 1 base for V and 10 bases for J; bases not matched to a gene: 9.

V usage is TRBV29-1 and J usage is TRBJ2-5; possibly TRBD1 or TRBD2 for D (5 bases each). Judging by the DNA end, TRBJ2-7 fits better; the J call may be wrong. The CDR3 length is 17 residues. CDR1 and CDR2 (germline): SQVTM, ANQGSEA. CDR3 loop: CSVESGSGLWGNSEQYF. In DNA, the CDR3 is TGCAGCGTTGAATCGGGGTCCGGGCTATGGGGGAATAGCGAGCAGTACTTC.

CDR3 coding DNA: TGTGCCTGGAGCCAGGGATCTCGATCGGAATATGGCTACACCTTC. It is translated as CAWSQGSRSEYGYTF. The chain combines TRBV30 with TRBJ1-2; tentatively, D is TRBD1 (5 bases). This CDR3 spans 15 amino acids. From germline, CDR1 is GTSNPN and CDR2 SVGIG (reference sequence). V lost 3 bases and J 5 bases, leaving 19 bases between the germline ends. The whole variable domain, filled in from reference TRBV30 and TRBJ1-2, reads SQTIHQWPATLVQPVGSPLSLECTVEGTSNPNLYWYRQAAGRGLQLLFYSVGIGQISSEVPQNLSASRPQDRQFILSSKKLLLSDSGFYLCAWSQGSRSEYGYTFGSGTRLTVV.

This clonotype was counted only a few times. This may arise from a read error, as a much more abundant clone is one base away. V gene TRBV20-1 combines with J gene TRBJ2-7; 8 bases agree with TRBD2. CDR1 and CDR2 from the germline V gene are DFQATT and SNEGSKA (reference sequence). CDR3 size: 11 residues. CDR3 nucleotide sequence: TGCAGGTCGGGGGGGACGAACGAGCAGTACTTC. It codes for CRSGGTNEQYF.

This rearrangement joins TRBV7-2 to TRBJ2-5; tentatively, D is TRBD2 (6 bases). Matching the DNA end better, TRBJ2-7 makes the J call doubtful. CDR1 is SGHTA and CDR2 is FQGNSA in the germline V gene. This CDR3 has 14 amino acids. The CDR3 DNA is TGTGCCAGCAGCTTAGCCGATGGACTACGCGAGCAGTACTTC. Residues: CASSLADGLREQYF.

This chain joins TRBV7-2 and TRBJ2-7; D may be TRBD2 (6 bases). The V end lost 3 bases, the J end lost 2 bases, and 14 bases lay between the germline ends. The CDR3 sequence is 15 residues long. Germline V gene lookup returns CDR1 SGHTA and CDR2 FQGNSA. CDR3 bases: TGTGCCAGCAGCTTTGGAGCGGGTGGCACCTACGAGCAGTACTTC. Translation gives CASSFGAGGTYEQYF.

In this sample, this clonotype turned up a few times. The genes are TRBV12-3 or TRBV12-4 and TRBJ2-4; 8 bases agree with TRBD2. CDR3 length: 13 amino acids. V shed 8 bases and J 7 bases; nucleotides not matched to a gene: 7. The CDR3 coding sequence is TGTGCCAGCCTCAGCGGGGGAGGGAACATTCAGTACTTC. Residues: CASLSGGGNIQYF.

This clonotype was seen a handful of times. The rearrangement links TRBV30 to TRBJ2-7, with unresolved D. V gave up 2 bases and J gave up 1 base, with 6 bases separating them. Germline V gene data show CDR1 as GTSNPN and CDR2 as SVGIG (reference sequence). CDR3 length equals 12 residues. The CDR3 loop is CAWSPSSYEQYF. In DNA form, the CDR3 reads TGTGCCTGGAGTCCTAGTTCCTACGAGCAGTACTTC.

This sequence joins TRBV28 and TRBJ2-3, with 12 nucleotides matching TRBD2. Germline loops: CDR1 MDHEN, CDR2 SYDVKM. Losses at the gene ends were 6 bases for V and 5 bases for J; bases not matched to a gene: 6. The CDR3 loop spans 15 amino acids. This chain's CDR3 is CASRSLGLAGDTQYF. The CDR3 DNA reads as TGTGCCAGCAGATCCCTGGGACTAGCGGGAGATACGCAGTATTTT.

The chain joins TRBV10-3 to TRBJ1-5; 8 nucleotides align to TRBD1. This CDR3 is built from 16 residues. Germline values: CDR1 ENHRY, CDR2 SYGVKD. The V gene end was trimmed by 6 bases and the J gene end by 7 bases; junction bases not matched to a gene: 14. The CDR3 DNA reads TGTGCCATCAGCCCACACATTGGACAGGGTCGGCAGCCCCAGCATTTT. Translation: CAISPHIGQGRQPQHF.

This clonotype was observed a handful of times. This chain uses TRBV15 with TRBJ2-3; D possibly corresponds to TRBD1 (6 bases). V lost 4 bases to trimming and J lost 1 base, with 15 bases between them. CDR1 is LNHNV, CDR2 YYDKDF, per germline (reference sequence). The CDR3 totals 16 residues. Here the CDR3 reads CATSTPGPGGTDTQYF. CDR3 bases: TGTGCCACCAGCACCCCGGGCCCAGGGGGCACAGATACGCAGTATTTT.

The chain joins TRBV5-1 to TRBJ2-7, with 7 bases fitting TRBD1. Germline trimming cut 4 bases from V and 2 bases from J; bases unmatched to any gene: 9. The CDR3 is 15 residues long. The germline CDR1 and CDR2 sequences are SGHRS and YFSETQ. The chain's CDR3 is CASSLTGDPTYEQYF. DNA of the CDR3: TGCGCCAGCAGCCTAACAGGGGACCCTACCTACGAGCAGTACTTC.

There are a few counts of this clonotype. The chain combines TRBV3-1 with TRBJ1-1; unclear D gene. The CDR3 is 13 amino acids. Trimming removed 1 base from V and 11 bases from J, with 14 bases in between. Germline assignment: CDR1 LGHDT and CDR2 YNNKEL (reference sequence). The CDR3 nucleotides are TGTGCCAGCAGCCAAGGTGACCTCGCGAGGGCTTTCTTT. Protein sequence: CASSQGDLARAFF. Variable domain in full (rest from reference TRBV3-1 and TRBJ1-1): DTAVSQTPKYLVTQMGNDKSIKCEQNLGHDTMYWYKQDSKKFLKIMFSYNNKELIINETVPNRFSPKSPDKAHLNLHINSLELGDSAVYFCASSQGDLARAFFGQGTRLTVV.

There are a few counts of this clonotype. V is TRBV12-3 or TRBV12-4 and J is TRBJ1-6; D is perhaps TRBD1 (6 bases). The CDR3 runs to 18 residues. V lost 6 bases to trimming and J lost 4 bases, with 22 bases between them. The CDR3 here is CASSRSTGSSGYNSPLHF. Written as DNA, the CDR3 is TGTGCCAGCAGCCGATCGACAGGCTCCAGTGGGTATAATTCACCCCTCCACTTT.

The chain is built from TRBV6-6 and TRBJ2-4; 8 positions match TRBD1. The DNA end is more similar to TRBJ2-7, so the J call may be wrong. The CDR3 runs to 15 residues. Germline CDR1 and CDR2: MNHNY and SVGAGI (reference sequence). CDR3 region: CASTPDRASSYEQYF. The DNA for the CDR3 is TGTGCCAGCACCCCGGACAGGGCCAGCTCCTACGAGCAGTACTTC.

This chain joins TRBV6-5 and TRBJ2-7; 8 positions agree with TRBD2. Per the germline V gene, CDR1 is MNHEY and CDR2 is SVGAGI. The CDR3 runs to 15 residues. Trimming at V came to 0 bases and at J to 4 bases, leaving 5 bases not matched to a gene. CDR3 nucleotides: TGTGCCAGCAGTTACTCCGGGCGGGGGGTTTACGAGCAGTACTTC. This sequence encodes CASSYSGRGVYEQYF.

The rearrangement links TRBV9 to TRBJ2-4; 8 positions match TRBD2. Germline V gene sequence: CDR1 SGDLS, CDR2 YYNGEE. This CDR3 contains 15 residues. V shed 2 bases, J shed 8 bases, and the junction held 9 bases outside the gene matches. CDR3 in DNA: TGTGCCAGCAGCGTTACTAGCGGAGGGGGGGACATTCAGTACTTC. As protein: CASSVTSGGGDIQYF. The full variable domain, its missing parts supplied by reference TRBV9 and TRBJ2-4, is DSGVTQTPKHLITATGQRVTLRCSPRSGDLSVYWYQQSLDQGLQFLIQYYNGEERAKGNILERFSAQQFPDLHSELNLSSLELGDSALYFCASSVTSGGGDIQYFGAGTRLSVL.

The CDR3 protein is CSAQDTLDQPQHF. The CDR3 DNA follows: TGCAGTGCTCAGGACACCTTGGATCAGCCCCAGCATTTT. The V and J genes are TRBV20-1 and TRBJ1-5, with a tentative D call TRBD1 (5 bases). This CDR3 region has 13 residues. Germline V gene sequence: CDR1 DFQATT, CDR2 SNEGSKA (reference sequence). Trimming left V 5 bases short and J 5 bases short, with 13 bases between.